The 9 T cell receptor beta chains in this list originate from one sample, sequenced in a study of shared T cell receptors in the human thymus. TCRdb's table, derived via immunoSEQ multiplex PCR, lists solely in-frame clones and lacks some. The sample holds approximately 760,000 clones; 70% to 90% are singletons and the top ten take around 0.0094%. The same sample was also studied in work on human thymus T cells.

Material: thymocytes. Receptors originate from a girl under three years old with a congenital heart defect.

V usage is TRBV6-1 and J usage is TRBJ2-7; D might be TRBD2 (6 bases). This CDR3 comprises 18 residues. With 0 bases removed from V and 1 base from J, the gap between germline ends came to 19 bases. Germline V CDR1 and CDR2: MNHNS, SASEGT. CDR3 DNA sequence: TGTGCCAGCAGTGAAGCCAAGCTTGGGAGGAATCCTTCCTACGAGCAGTACTTC. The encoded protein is CASSEAKLGRNPSYEQYF.

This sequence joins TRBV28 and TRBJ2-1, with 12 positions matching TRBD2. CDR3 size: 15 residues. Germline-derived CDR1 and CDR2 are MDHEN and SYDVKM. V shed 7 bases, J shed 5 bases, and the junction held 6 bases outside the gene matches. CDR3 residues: CASNLLAGGHNEQFF. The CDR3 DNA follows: TGTGCCAGCAACCTCCTAGCGGGGGGGCACAATGAGCAGTTCTTC.

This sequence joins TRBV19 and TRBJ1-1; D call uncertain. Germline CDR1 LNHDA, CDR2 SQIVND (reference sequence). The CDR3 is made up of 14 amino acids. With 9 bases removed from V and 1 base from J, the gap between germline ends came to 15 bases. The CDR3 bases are TGTGCCAGCGAAGAAGCGGGTGGGAACACTGAAGCTTTCTTT. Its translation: CASEEAGGNTEAFF.

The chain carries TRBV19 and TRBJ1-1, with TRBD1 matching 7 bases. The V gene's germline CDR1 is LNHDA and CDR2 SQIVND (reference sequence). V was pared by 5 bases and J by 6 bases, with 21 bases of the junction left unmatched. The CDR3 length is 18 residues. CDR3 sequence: CASSYPYPWDRPGSEAFF. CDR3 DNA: TGTGCCAGTAGTTATCCTTACCCGTGGGACAGACCGGGCTCTGAAGCTTTCTTT. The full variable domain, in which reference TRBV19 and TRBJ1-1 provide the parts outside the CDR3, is DGGITQSPKYLFRKEGQNVTLSCEQNLNHDAMYWYRQDPGQGLRLIYYSQIVNDFQKGDIAEGYSVSREKKESFPLTVTSAQKNPTAFYLCASSYPYPWDRPGSEAFFGQGTRLTVV.

CDR3 loop: CASSWGTGRLAEAFF. The CDR3 coding sequence is TGTGCCAGCAGCTGGGGGACCGGGAGGTTAGCTGAAGCTTTCTTT. V usage is TRBV28 and J usage is TRBJ1-1; a weak D match, TRBD1 (5 bases). The CDR3 runs 15 residues. V was clipped by 6 bases and J by 6 bases, with 20 bases between them. Germline-derived CDR1 and CDR2 are MDHEN and SYDVKM.

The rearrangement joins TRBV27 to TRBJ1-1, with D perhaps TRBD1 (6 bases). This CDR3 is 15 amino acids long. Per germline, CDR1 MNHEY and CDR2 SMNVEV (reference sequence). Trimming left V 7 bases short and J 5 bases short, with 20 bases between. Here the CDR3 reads CASIDPQGPDTEAFF. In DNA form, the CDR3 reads TGTGCCAGCATCGATCCCCAGGGGCCCGATACTGAAGCTTTCTTT.

The CDR3 sequence: CATSREGGKNTEAFF. CDR3 coding DNA: TGTGCCACCAGCAGAGAGGGGGGAAAGAACACTGAAGCTTTCTTT. J is TRBJ1-1 and V is TRBV15, with D possibly matching TRBD1 (5 bases). Per the germline V gene, CDR1 is LNHNV and CDR2 is YYDKDF (reference sequence). V was cut by 0 bases and J by 1 base, with 9 bases left in between. This CDR3 is 15 amino acids long. The full variable domain, completed using reference TRBV15 and TRBJ1-1, is DAMVIQNPRYQVTQFGKPVTLSCSQTLNHNVMYWYQQKSSQAPKLLFHYYDKDFNNEADTPDNFQSRRPNTSFCFLDIRSPGLGDTAMYLCATSREGGKNTEAFFGQGTRLTVV.

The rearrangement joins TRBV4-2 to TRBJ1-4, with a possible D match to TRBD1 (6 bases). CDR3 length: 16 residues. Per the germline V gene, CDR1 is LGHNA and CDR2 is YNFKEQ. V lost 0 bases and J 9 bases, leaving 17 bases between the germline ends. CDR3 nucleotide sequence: TGTGCCAGCAGCCAAGAAGGGGGGGCGGAAGTGAAAAAACTGTTTTTT. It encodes CASSQEGGAEVKKLFF.

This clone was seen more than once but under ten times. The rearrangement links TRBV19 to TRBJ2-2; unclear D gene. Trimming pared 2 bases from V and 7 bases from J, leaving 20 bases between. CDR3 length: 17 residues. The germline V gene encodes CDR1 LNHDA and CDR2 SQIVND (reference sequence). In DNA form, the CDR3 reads TGTGCCAGTAGTATACCAATTCGATCCCCCCAGATCGGGGAGCTGTTTTTT. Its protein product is CASSIPIRSPQIGELFF.